A selection of T cell receptor beta chains follows, all from one sample in a study of cytomegalovirus exposure and HLA in healthy donors. Profiled with immunoSEQ multiplex PCR; TCRdb holds only in-frame clones, not every one. The sample includes roughly 170,000 clones, 70% to 85% of them seen just once. Sequencing was performed on PBMCs. The receptors were sampled from a girl under 10 years old in good health and CMV-seropositive. CDR3s include the opening cysteine and the closing phenylalanine or tryptophan. A D gene is named only where the DNA matches it firmly. Clone size is shown for a subset of rows, as once, few, many or a class of expanded clone.

J | size | V | D | CDR3 | DNA
TRBJ2-7 | . | TRBV5-1 | TRBD2 | CASSPLAGGAYEQYF | TGCGCCAGCAGCCCCCTAGCGGGAGGGGCCTACGAGCAGTACTTC
TRBJ2-3 | once | TRBV30 | . | CAWSGGIADTQYF | TGTGCCTGGAGTGGAGGGATCGCAGATACGCAGTATTTT
TRBJ1-5 | . | TRBV5-6 | TRBD1 | CASSQTRDRGKDQPQHF | TGTGCCAGCAGCCAAACAAGGGACAGGGGAAAGGATCAGCCCCAGCATTTT
TRBJ1-5 | . | TRBV19 | TRBD1 | CASSIPRDSNQPQHF | TGTGCCAGTAGTATTCCCCGGGACAGTAATCAGCCCCAGCATTTT
TRBJ2-6 | . | TRBV7-3 | TRBD1 | CASSLTGGSGANVLTF | TGTGCCAGCAGCTTGACAGGGGGCTCTGGGGCCAACGTCCTGACTTTC
TRBJ2-2 | . | TRBV5-1 | TRBD2 | CASSLGTSNTGELFF | TGCGCCAGCAGCTTGGGGACTAGCAACACCGGGGAGCTGTTTTTT
TRBJ2-2 | . | TRBV5-1 | . | CASSGIQGIGELFF | TGCGCCAGCAGCGGAATACAGGGTATCGGGGAGCTGTTTTTT
TRBJ1-1 | . | TRBV5-1 | . | CASSRPDSRETEAFF | TGCGCCAGCAGCCGCCCGGACAGTCGTGAGACTGAAGCTTTCTTT
TRBJ2-3 | . | TRBV10-3 | TRBD2 | CAIASGGPEVPYF | TGTGCCATCGCTAGCGGGGGGCCAGAGGTCCCGTATTTT
TRBJ1-3 | . | TRBV5-4 | . | CASSPWEGSSGNTIYF | TGTGCCAGCAGCCCCTGGGAGGGAAGCTCTGGAAACACCATATATTTT
TRBJ1-1 | . | TRBV6-1 | . | CASRATGLATEAFF | TGTGCCAGCAGGGCCACAGGGTTGGCCACTGAAGCTTTCTTT
TRBJ2-1 | few | TRBV5-6 | . | CASSKDKYNEQFF | TGTGCCAGCAGCAAGGACAAGTACAATGAGCAGTTCTTC
TRBJ1-1 | . | TRBV13 | . | CASSSRVGSATEAFF | TGTGCCAGCAGTTCTAGGGTGGGTAGCGCCACTGAAGCTTTCTTT
TRBJ1-5 | . | TRBV15 | . | CATSRGDGQLSNQPQHF | TGTGCCACCAGCAGGGGGGATGGACAGCTTAGCAATCAGCCCCAGCATTTT
TRBJ2-1 | . | TRBV25-1 | . | CASSDPGGAYNEQFF | TGTGCCAGCAGTGACCCTGGCGGGGCCTACAATGAGCAGTTCTTC
TRBJ2-3 | . | TRBV10-3 | TRBD2 | CAISESQLAVPTQYF | TGTGCCATCAGTGAGTCACAGCTAGCGGTACCTACGCAGTATTTT
TRBJ2-5 | . | TRBV19 | . | CASSIIQQETQYF | TGTGCCAGTAGTATAATCCAGCAAGAGACCCAGTACTTC
TRBJ1-5 | . | TRBV30 | TRBD1 | CAWSGTGNNQPQHF | TGTGCCTGGAGTGGGACAGGGAACAATCAGCCCCAGCATTTT
TRBJ2-1 | . | TRBV30 | . | CAWRVSAAHNEQFF | TGTGCCTGGAGGGTCTCGGCGGCCCACAATGAGCAGTTCTTC
TRBJ1-6 | few | TRBV6-1 | TRBD1 | CARGQDGRLHF | TGTGCCAGGGGACAGGACGGCCGCCTCCACTTT
TRBJ2-1 | . | TRBV19 | TRBD2 | CASSIENSGSLRSEQFF | TGTGCCAGTAGTATAGAGAATAGCGGGAGTTTGCGCAGTGAGCAGTTCTTC
TRBJ2-3 | . | TRBV12-5 | . | CASGLQESTDTQYF | TGTGCTAGTGGTTTACAGGAGAGCACAGATACGCAGTATTTT
TRBJ1-5 | . | TRBV28 | . | CASSTMTGLSIQPQHF | TGTGCCAGCAGTACCATGACAGGCCTTTCAATTCAGCCCCAGCATTTT
TRBJ1-5 | . | TRBV2 | . | CASSEARPIRGNQPQHF | TGTGCCAGCAGTGAAGCACGACCCATAAGGGGGAATCAGCCCCAGCATTTT
TRBJ1-3 | . | TRBV5-1 | . | CASRPTPGSGNTIYF | TGCGCCAGCAGACCAACTCCCGGGTCTGGAAACACCATATATTTT
TRBJ1-1 | . | TRBV27 | TRBD1 | CASRLTGTGANTEAFF | TGTGCCAGCAGGCTAACCGGGACAGGGGCCAACACTGAAGCTTTCTTT
TRBJ2-3 | once | TRBV2 | TRBD2 | CASSARGGGRTDTQYF | TGTGCCAGCAGTGCCCGCGGCGGGGGTCGCACAGATACGCAGTATTTT
TRBJ2-7 | . | TRBV5-1 | . | CASSLDALGYEQYF | TGCGCCAGCAGCTTGGACGCCTTGGGCTACGAGCAGTACTTC
TRBJ2-7 | once | TRBV6-1 | TRBD1 | CATTPVIRGGHEPYF | TGTGCCACCACTCCAGTGATTAGAGGGGGCCACGAGCCGTACTTC
TRBJ1-1 | . | TRBV7-2 | . | CASSLVQAKTFF | TGTGCCAGCAGCTTAGTACAGGCCAAAACTTTCTTT
TRBJ1-5 | . | TRBV27 | . | CASAWGGSNQPQHF | TGTGCCAGCGCTTGGGGGGGGAGCAATCAGCCCCAGCATTTT
TRBJ1-5 | . | TRBV5-1 | TRBD1 | CASSLGTGGRQPQHF | TGCGCCAGCAGCTTAGGGACAGGGGGCCGTCAGCCCCAGCATTTT
TRBJ2-5 | . | TRBV11-2 | . | CASSLPAGLQETQYF | TGTGCCAGCAGCTTACCCGCGGGTCTTCAAGAGACCCAGTACTTC
TRBJ2-7 | . | TRBV4-1 | TRBD2 | CASSPVGTSSYEQYF | TGCGCCAGCAGTCCGGTGGGGACTAGCTCCTACGAGCAGTACTTC
TRBJ1-5 | . | TRBV28 | . | CASSPPQQVLNQPQHF | TGTGCCAGCAGTCCCCCCCAACAGGTCCTGAATCAGCCCCAGCATTTT
TRBJ2-3 | . | TRBV30 | TRBD2 | CAWKSGVRTDTQYF | TGTGCCTGGAAAAGCGGGGTTCGCACAGATACGCAGTATTTT
TRBJ1-3 | . | TRBV29-1 | . | CSVDSGAQGSTIYF | TGCAGCGTTGATAGCGGAGCGCAAGGCAGCACCATATATTTT
TRBJ2-2 | . | TRBV9 | . | CASSVVSGNTGELFF | TGTGCCAGCAGCGTAGTATCAGGGAACACCGGGGAGCTGTTTTTT
TRBJ2-5 | once | TRBV7-9 | TRBD1 | CASSSGQGVGETQYF | TGTGCCAGCAGCTCAGGACAGGGGGTGGGGGAGACCCAGTACTTC
TRBJ1-4 | . | TRBV5-4 | . | CASSLEGAGRLFF | TGTGCCAGCAGCTTGGAAGGAGCGGGTCGACTGTTTTTT
TRBJ2-1 | . | TRBV11-3 | . | CASSLIMTSSYNEQFF | TGTGCCAGCAGCTTAATAATGACTAGCTCCTACAATGAGCAGTTCTTC
TRBJ1-2 | . | TRBV7-2 | . | CASSLALPLYGYTF | TGTGCCAGCAGCTTAGCGCTACCTCTCTATGGCTACACCTTC
TRBJ1-3 | . | TRBV11-2 | . | CASSLLTGFSGNTIYF | TGTGCCAGCAGCCTCCTGACAGGCTTCTCTGGAAACACCATATATTTT
TRBJ2-7 | . | TRBV5-1 | TRBD1 | CASSIGTGGYEQYF | TGCGCCAGCAGCATCGGGACAGGGGGCTACGAGCAGTACTTC
TRBJ1-1 | few | TRBV29-1 | . | CSGYRVPMNTEAFF | TGCAGCGGTTACAGGGTTCCTATGAACACTGAAGCTTTCTTT
TRBJ2-3 | once | TRBV5-1 | . | CASSLEAGRISTDTQYF | TGCGCCAGCAGCTTGGAGGCAGGCCGTATTTCCACAGATACGCAGTATTTT
TRBJ2-3 | . | TRBV7-9 | TRBD2 | CASSLAGTSGTGTQYF | TGTGCCAGCAGCCTTGCCGGGACTAGCGGGACCGGAACGCAGTATTTT
TRBJ1-3 | . | TRBV6-4 | . | CPISGSRNTIYF | TGTCCCATATCCGGGAGTAGAAACACCATATATTTT